These 18 T cell receptor beta chains were sequenced from one sample in a study of breast tumors, draining lymph nodes, adjacent tissues. TCRdb passed the multiplex PCR reads through MiXCR, listing each CDR3 protein once. Of approximately 140,000 distinct CDR3 sequences in the sample, over 25% were seen once. Breast cancer patients provided tissue from their axillary draining lymph nodes. Sequenced input: axillary lymph node tissue. These receptors all stem from a female donor with breast cancer. Some clones in this sample may be carry-over from other donors' samples.

This clonotype was picked up many times. An end of the junction differs from the germline gene, which may be a read error. DNA of the CDR3: TGTGCCAGCAGCTTAAACCGGGGGACCCAAGAGACCCAGTACTTC. Translating it yields CASSLNRGTQETQYF. The V call is TRBV5-1, the J call TRBJ2-5, with a possible D match to TRBD2 (6 bases). Germline-derived CDR1 and CDR2 are SGHRS and YFSETQ. The CDR3 spans 15 residues.

Comment on this clonotype: A much larger clone lies one base from this, so it may be a read error. The chain has TRBV27 and TRBJ1-3, with D unclear. This CDR3 spans 13 amino acids. Germline V gene data show CDR1 as MNHEY and CDR2 as SMNVEV (reference sequence). This CDR3 reads CASRPFSGTTIYF. CDR3 DNA: TGTGCCAGCAGACCCTTCTCTGGAACCACCATATATTTT.

This clonotype was observed many times. The chain links TRBV15 to TRBJ2-3; TRBD1 is a possible D gene (5 bases). CDR3 length: 15 residues. Germline CDR1 reads LNHNV; CDR2 reads YYDKDF (reference sequence). The ends were cut back, 5 bases at V and 6 bases at J, with 18 bases in the middle. Here the CDR3 reads CATSLSSSRVDTQYF. The CDR3 DNA reads as TGTGCCACCAGCTTGAGCAGCTCCAGGGTGGATACGCAGTATTTT.

This clonotype was seen at least ten times. V usage is TRBV3-1 and J usage is TRBJ1-4; 9 bases are a match to TRBD1. CDR1 LGHDT and CDR2 YNNKEL come from the germline V gene (reference sequence). The CDR3 runs 14 residues. With 4 bases clipped from V and 7 bases from J, the junction kept 4 bases outside the gene matches. CDR3 region: CASSRTGAVEKLFF. In nucleotides, the CDR3 is TGTGCCAGCAGCCGGACAGGGGCGGTTGAAAAACTGTTTTTT.

This clonotype was seen only a few times. The J gene is TRBJ1-5, the V gene TRBV6-2 or TRBV6-3; D possibly corresponds to TRBD1 (5 bases). The V gene lost 0 bases and the J gene lost 3 bases, with 18 bases spanning the gap. Looked up from germline, CDR1 is MNHEY and CDR2 is SVGEGT. The CDR3 runs 18 residues. The CDR3 DNA reads TGTGCCAGCAGTTACTCAAGTTTGTTGGGGGGGGACAATCAGCCCCAGCATTTT. The encoded protein is CASSYSSLLGGDNQPQHF.

This clonotype was seen ten or more times. The chain links TRBV7-9 to TRBJ1-3; 8 positions agree with TRBD1. Germline values: CDR1 SEHNR, CDR2 FQNEAQ (reference sequence). The CDR3 is made up of 16 amino acids. The ends lost 1 base at V and 0 bases at J; junction bases unmatched: 2. DNA of the CDR3: TGTGCCAGCAGCTTAGGTACAGGGGGCTCTGGAAACACCATATATTTT. This translates into CASSLGTGGSGNTIYF. The full variable domain, completed using reference TRBV7-9 and TRBJ1-3, is DTGVSQNPRHKITKRGQNVTFRCDPISEHNRLYWYRQTLGQGPEFLTYFQNEAQLEKSRLLSDRFSAERPKGSFSTLEIQRTEQGDSAMYLCASSLGTGGSGNTIYFGEGSWLTVV.

This clonotype was seen many times. The CDR3: CSALKGGRVEETQYF. The DNA of the CDR3 is TGCAGTGCTCTAAAGGGGGGGAGGGTGGAAGAGACCCAGTACTTC. The chain has TRBV20-1 and TRBJ2-5; D may be TRBD2 (7 bases). Trimming shortened V by 5 bases and J by 3 bases, and 19 bases separated the two germline ends. The CDR3 is 15 amino acids. CDR1 is DFQATT, CDR2 SNEGSKA, per germline (reference sequence).

The V call is TRBV18, the J call TRBJ2-6; D remains unclear. Germline V gene data show CDR1 as KGHSH and CDR2 as LQKENI. This CDR3 is 15 amino acids long. V was clipped by 1 base and J by 1 base, with 5 bases between them. CDR3 sequence reads: CASSPQESGANVLTF. The CDR3 nucleotides read TGTGCCAGCTCACCACAGGAATCTGGGGCCAACGTCCTGACTTTC.

The chain joins TRBV7-2 to TRBJ1-3; D gene ambiguous. The germline V gene encodes CDR1 SGHTA and CDR2 FQGNSA. CDR3 length: 13 residues. V was cut by 1 base and J by 1 base, with 2 bases left in between. The CDR3 coding sequence is TGTGCCAGCAGCTTAGGATCTGGAAACACCATATATTTT. Translated, it gives CASSLGSGNTIYF.

The sample holds many counts of this clonotype. V and J are TRBV19 and TRBJ1-2, with 9 nucleotides matching TRBD1. This CDR3 has 16 amino acids. V lost 5 bases, J lost 4 bases, and 11 bases stayed unmatched. From germline, CDR1 is LNHDA and CDR2 SQIVND (reference sequence). The CDR3 spells CASSLGRDREGYGYTF. DNA of the CDR3: TGTGCCAGTAGTCTCGGCCGGGACAGGGAGGGCTATGGCTACACCTTC.

This clonotype was counted only a few times. This could be a read error, since a much larger clone is one nucleotide away. The chain links TRBV20-1 to TRBJ2-1; no definite D call. The CDR3 extends over 14 amino acids. Germline-derived CDR1 and CDR2 are DFQATT and SNEGSKA (reference sequence). DNA for the CDR3: TGCAGTGCTAGGGGGATTGTGGGTTACACTGAGCAGTTCTTC. Translating gives CSARGIVGYTEQFF.

The table lists this clonotype with a few counts. The J gene is TRBJ1-1, the V gene TRBV7-9; D remains ambiguous. This CDR3 is 13 amino acids long. V lost 3 bases to trimming and J lost 1 base, with 6 bases between them. Germline CDR1 reads SEHNR; CDR2 reads FQNEAQ (reference sequence). The CDR3 is CASSFNPNTEAFF. In DNA, the CDR3 is TGTGCCAGCAGCTTCAACCCGAACACTGAAGCTTTCTTT. The full variable domain, in which reference TRBV7-9 and TRBJ1-1 provide the parts outside the CDR3, is DTGVSQNPRHKITKRGQNVTFRCDPISEHNRLYWYRQTLGQGPEFLTYFQNEAQLEKSRLLSDRFSAERPKGSFSTLEIQRTEQGDSAMYLCASSFNPNTEAFFGQGTRLTVV.

There are many counts of this clonotype. CDR3 nucleotides: TGTGCCAGCAGAGCCATCTTGGGGTACGGCGATGGCTACACCTTC. Residues: CASRAILGYGDGYTF. The chain employs TRBV2 and TRBJ1-2; D gene ambiguous. The CDR3 has 15 amino acids. Germline V gene data show CDR1 as SNHLY and CDR2 as FYNNEI. The V end was cut by 6 bases, the J end by 6 bases, with 20 bases between.

Only one count was recorded for this clonotype. This rearrangement joins TRBV2 to TRBJ1-3, with D unclear. Trimming shortened V by 2 bases and J by 2 bases, and 13 bases separated the two germline ends. Germline CDR1 SNHLY, CDR2 FYNNEI. The CDR3 has 16 amino acids. CDR3 sequence reads: CASSETPGSPGNTIYF. CDR3 DNA sequence: TGTGCCAGCAGTGAAACGCCCGGGAGCCCTGGAAACACCATATATTTT.

This clonotype was seen at least ten times. This sequence joins TRBV30 and TRBJ2-7, with 7 bases identical to TRBD2. After removal of 4 bases from V and 6 bases from J, the junction contained 6 bases not matched to a gene. Germline CDR1 reads GTSNPN; CDR2 reads SVGIG (reference sequence). The CDR3 has 12 residues. The DNA for the CDR3 is TGTGCCTGGAACTGGCGCGGGGGCGAGCAGTACTTC. It encodes CAWNWRGGEQYF.

This clonotype was seen many times. The junction does not match germline at one end; this may be a read error. The V call is TRBV6-6, the J call TRBJ1-5, with D perhaps TRBD1 (5 bases). CDR1 MNHNY and CDR2 SVGAGI come from the germline V gene (reference sequence). This CDR3 comprises 14 residues. The CDR3 nucleotides read TGTGCCAGCAGTCACTCGTCCAGGGAACAGCCCCAGCATTTT. Translated: CASSHSSREQPQHF.

This clonotype appeared many times. The chain recombines TRBV24-1 with TRBJ2-1, with 8 bases that match TRBD1. J lost 7 bases, V lost 9 bases, and 10 bases had no gene match. The CDR3 runs to 14 residues. Looked up from germline, CDR1 is KGHDR and CDR2 is SFDVKD. The DNA for the CDR3 is TGTGCCACCGTCGGCACAGGGGGAAAAAATGAGCAGTTCTTC. This gives the protein CATVGTGGKNEQFF.

The genes are TRBV11-2 and TRBJ1-1; D not certain. There are 14 residues in the CDR3. Trimming stripped 4 bases from V and 2 bases from J, with 11 bases between. Per germline, CDR1 SGHAT and CDR2 FQNNGV. The DNA for the CDR3 is TGTGCCAGCAGCTCCTTGGGAGTAAACACTGAAGCTTTCTTT. It encodes CASSSLGVNTEAFF.